Listed below are T cell receptor beta chains from one sample, sequenced in a study of identical twins. TCRdb itself ran the 5' RACE reads through MiXCR, one entry per CDR3 protein. The data contain hundreds of thousands of distinct CDR3 sequences, roughly 26% of them singletons. These same data were also listed under a study on T cells expressing NK-cell markers.

Sequenced input: CD4+ T cells sorted from blood. These receptors all come from a woman in her late teens or twenties in good health. Each CDR3 is given with its conserved first and last residue. A D gene is named only where the DNA matches it firmly. Only part of the rows carry a size: once, few, many, or a class if the clone is expanded.

v_call	j_call	clone_size	d_call	cdr3_aa	cdr3_nt
TRBV15	TRBJ2-7	.	.	CATSRVGTSAYEQYF	TGTGCCACCAGCAGAGTCGGGACATCCGCCTACGAGCAGTACTTC
TRBV13	TRBJ2-7	.	TRBD1	CASSYGTGNRYEQYF	TGTGCCAGCAGCTACGGGACAGGCAATAGGTACGAGCAGTACTTC
TRBV10-3	TRBJ2-2	few	TRBD2	CAIQGPLAGGGTGELFF	TGTGCCATCCAGGGACCCTTAGCGGGAGGAGGAACCGGGGAGCTGTTTTTT
TRBV6-5	TRBJ2-2	few	TRBD1	CATGTVGELFF	TGTGCGACAGGGACCGTCGGGGAGCTGTTTTTT
TRBV4-3	TRBJ2-3	.	.	CASSQDLAGGRDTQYF	TGCGCCAGCAGCCAAGATCTGGCCGGGGGCCGGGATACGCAGTATTTT
TRBV4-2	TRBJ2-1	.	.	CASSRGSGYNEQFF	TGTGCCAGCAGCCGTGGTAGCGGTTACAATGAGCAGTTCTTC
TRBV7-9	TRBJ2-3	few	.	CASSLSQGRTDTQYF	TGTGCCAGCAGCTTATCGCAGGGGAGGACAGATACGCAGTATTTT
TRBV12-3/TRBV12-4	TRBJ2-3	many	TRBD2	CASSLLLAGVTDTQYF	TGTGCCAGCAGTTTATTGCTAGCGGGCGTCACAGATACGCAGTATTTT
TRBV5-6	TRBJ1-2	many	TRBD1	CASSLAGTDGIYGYTF	TGTGCCAGCAGCTTGGCCGGGACAGACGGGATCTATGGCTACACCTTC
TRBV9	TRBJ2-3	few	.	CASSAGTPGADTQYF	TGTGCCAGCAGCGCCGGGACTCCCGGGGCAGATACGCAGTATTTT
TRBV5-1	TRBJ2-3	.	.	CASSPGTDRVVF	TGCGCCAGCAGCCCGGGGACCGACAGAGTTGTGTTT
TRBV9	TRBJ2-5	.	TRBD2	CASSVGTSGGIRETQYF	TGTGCCAGCAGCGTAGGGACTAGCGGGGGAATTCGAGAGACCCAGTACTTC
TRBV9	TRBJ2-4	few	.	CASSVSHGNIQYF	TGTGCCAGCAGCGTCAGTCATGGAAACATTCAGTACTTC
TRBV20-1	TRBJ2-1	few	TRBD2	CSARYSGGYNEQFF	TGCAGTGCTAGATATAGCGGGGGTTACAATGAGCAGTTCTTC
TRBV27	TRBJ2-7	few	.	CASSRDRHYEQYF	TGTGCCAGCAGCCGGGACCGCCACTACGAGCAGTACTTC